This T cell receptor beta chain was documented in a study of early T cells in non-severe SARS-CoV-2 infection. Findings and limits, study-wide: Matching results from VDJdb favored anti-spike CD8 responses, leaving private and CD4 specificities undetected.

Ten or more counts support this clonotype. Its antigen remains unknown. Individual cDNA molecules received unique molecular identifiers. TCRdb redid the calling of the 5' RACE reads with MiXCR, one entry per CDR3 protein. The sample has more than 45,000 distinct CDR3 sequences; 9.5% to 15% are singletons. The V end was cut by 0 bases, the J end by 0 bases, with 24 bases between. CDR1 and CDR2 from the germline V gene are DFQATT and SNEGSKA (reference sequence). CDR3 length: 19 residues. This chain links TRBV20-1 with TRBJ2-7, with a tentative D call TRBD2 (6 bases). The TCR was taken from an adult who was a healthcare worker with PCR-confirmed SARS-CoV-2 infection or an uninfected control (not recorded which). Sequenced sample: whole blood. The CDR3 DNA reads TGCAGTGCTAGAGATCGGGAGAGGTTGAGGGACCCCAGCTCCTACGAGCAGTACTTC. This translates into CSARDRERLRDPSSYEQYF.